The 16 T cell receptor beta chains listed next were all sequenced from one sample in a study of cytomegalovirus exposure and HLA in healthy donors. PCR involved 60 Vbeta and 13 Jbeta primers. Measured with immunoSEQ multiplex PCR; TCRdb has only the in-frame clones, and not every one. The profile shows about 170,000 clones, roughly 84% of them singletons. Sequenced sample: PBMCs. The receptors shown here come from a male donor in good health and CMV-seronegative.

V gene TRBV13 combines with J gene TRBJ1-3; a weak D match, TRBD1 (5 bases). Germline V gives CDR1 PRHDT, CDR2 FYEKMQ (reference sequence). CDR3 length: 16 residues. Trimming cost V 3 bases and J 2 bases, with 14 bases left between them. The CDR3 protein is CASSLGGSTTGNTIYF. CDR3 coding DNA: TGTGCCAGCAGCTTGGGGGGGAGTACTACTGGAAACACCATATATTTT.

The chain carries TRBV11-2 and TRBJ2-3; possibly TRBD1 for D (5 bases). Germline assignment: CDR1 SGHAT and CDR2 FQNNGV. The CDR3 consists of 17 residues. The ends were cut back, 6 bases at V and 1 base at J, with 20 bases in the middle. CDR3 loop: CASRHPPKTGRTDTQYF. In nucleotides, the CDR3 is TGTGCCAGCAGACACCCCCCTAAAACAGGACGCACAGATACGCAGTATTTT. Complete variable domain (other parts from reference TRBV11-2 and TRBJ2-3): EAGVAQSPRYKIIEKRQSVAFWCNPISGHATLYWYQQILGQGPKLLIQFQNNGVVDDSQLPKDRFSAERLKGVDSTLKIQPAKLEDSAVYLCASRHPPKTGRTDTQYFGPGTRLTVL.

The rearrangement uses TRBV10-3 and TRBJ1-5; 7 bases are shared with TRBD1. V was clipped by 3 bases and J by 8 bases; unmatched bases: 10. This CDR3 contains 15 residues. Germline lookup yields CDR1 ENHRY and CDR2 SYGVKD. CDR3 nucleotide sequence: TGTGCCATCAGTGACAGGAAGGGGGCCTGGGAGCCCCAGCATTTT. Its protein is CAISDRKGAWEPQHF.

The genes are TRBV6-6 and TRBJ2-1; 8 nucleotides line up with TRBD2. The CDR3 extends over 16 amino acids. The germline gives CDR1 MNHNY, CDR2 SVGAGI (reference sequence). With V trimmed by 5 bases and J by 4 bases, 10 bases remained unmatched. The CDR3 here is CASSTPGLGLYNEQFF. The CDR3 DNA follows: TGTGCCAGCAGTACCCCGGGACTAGGGTTGTACAATGAGCAGTTCTTC.

V gene TRBV4-1 combines with J gene TRBJ2-1; 10 nucleotides line up with TRBD2. V was pared by 4 bases and J by 6 bases, with 9 bases of the junction left unmatched. The CDR3 is 16 residues long. The germline gives CDR1 MGHRA, CDR2 YSYEKL. The CDR3 reads CASSRNSGRASNEQFF. The CDR3 region has the DNA TGCGCCAGCAGCCGAAACAGCGGGAGGGCCAGCAATGAGCAGTTCTTC.

The chain recombines TRBV5-1 with TRBJ1-3; no firm D call. CDR3 size: 13 residues. The germline V and J ends were trimmed by 0 bases and 8 bases, with 9 bases remaining between them. The germline V gene encodes CDR1 SGHRS and CDR2 YFSETQ. This CDR3 is CASSLAGEDTIYF. In nucleotides, the CDR3 is TGCGCCAGCAGCTTGGCCGGTGAGGACACCATATATTTT.

The chain is built from TRBV7-7 and TRBJ2-5, with D perhaps matching TRBD2 (6 bases). Germline V gives CDR1 SSHAT, CDR2 FNYEAQ (reference sequence). Trimming took off 5 bases at V and 2 bases at J, with 12 bases between the two ends. The CDR3 extends over 14 amino acids. The CDR3 sequence is CASSQLGGQETQYF. The DNA of the CDR3 is TGTGCCAGCAGCCAGCTCGGGGGACAAGAGACCCAGTACTTC.

This chain links TRBV5-1 with TRBJ2-7; TRBD1 agrees at 10 bases. V shed 6 bases, J shed 4 bases, and the junction held 7 bases outside the gene matches. The CDR3 spans 14 residues. CDR1 and CDR2 (germline): SGHRS, YFSETQ. CDR3 region: CASKVGTGAYEQYF. CDR3 in DNA: TGCGCCAGCAAGGTCGGGACAGGGGCATACGAGCAGTACTTC.

The sample holds one count of this clone. The CDR3 region has the DNA TGTGCCAGCAGCTTAGGGACAGGGGCATTAAACACTGAAGCTTTCTTT. Encoded protein: CASSLGTGALNTEAFF. The chain uses TRBV7-9 and TRBJ1-1; TRBD1 matches at 9 bases. The CDR3 runs 16 residues. V lost 1 base, J lost 2 bases, and 5 bases stayed unmatched. The V gene's germline CDR1 is SEHNR and CDR2 FQNEAQ (reference sequence).

The chain couples TRBV10-3 to TRBJ2-5, with TRBD2 matching 9 bases. The CDR3 consists of 18 residues. J lost 2 bases, V lost 0 bases, and 10 bases had no gene match. Germline assignment: CDR1 ENHRY and CDR2 SYGVKD. The CDR3 sequence is CAISESSGGFSEQETQYF. The CDR3 bases are TGTGCCATCAGTGAGTCTAGCGGGGGATTTTCAGAACAAGAGACCCAGTACTTC.

This clone was detected only once. The chain carries TRBV10-1 and TRBJ2-2, with 9 bases that match TRBD1. Trimming removed 11 bases from V and 3 bases from J; junction bases left unmatched: 10. Germline CDR1 WNHNN, CDR2 SYGVQD (reference sequence). The CDR3 totals 15 residues. The CDR3 is CAVGDRVKDTGELFF. The DNA of the CDR3 is TGCGCCGTCGGGGACAGGGTGAAAGACACCGGGGAGCTGTTTTTT.

The V call is TRBV5-1, the J call TRBJ2-7; 9 bases fit TRBD2. CDR3 length equals 15 residues. Germline lookup yields CDR1 SGHRS and CDR2 YFSETQ. Trimming took 0 bases from V and 3 from J; bases not matched to a gene: 4. The CDR3 DNA reads TGCGCCAGCAGCTTGGAACCAGCGGGAGGCTACGAGCAGTACTTC. It specifies CASSLEPAGGYEQYF. Variable domain in full (rest from reference TRBV5-1 and TRBJ2-7): KAGVTQTPRYLIKTRGQQVTLSCSPISGHRSVSWYQQTPGQGLQFLFEYFSETQRNKGNFPGRFSGRQFSNSRSEMNVSTLELGDSALYLCASSLEPAGGYEQYFGPGTRLTVT.

The V and J genes are TRBV7-2 and TRBJ2-3; TRBD1 is a possible D gene (6 bases). The CDR3 contains 15 residues. With 4 bases removed from V and 5 bases from J, the gap between germline ends came to 16 bases. From germline, CDR1 is SGHTA and CDR2 FQGNSA. The chain's CDR3 is CASSSGDNLGDTQYF. Written as DNA, the CDR3 is TGTGCCAGCAGCTCTGGGGACAATTTGGGAGATACGCAGTATTTT.

This clone was detected once. V gene TRBV4-2 combines with J gene TRBJ1-6; no clear D gene. Looked up from germline, CDR1 is LGHNA and CDR2 is YNFKEQ. V lost 1 base and J lost 9, with 16 bases in between. The CDR3 runs 16 residues. This chain's CDR3 is CASSQGGGDGSSPLHF. In DNA form, the CDR3 reads TGTGCCAGCAGCCAAGGCGGTGGAGACGGAAGTTCACCCCTCCACTTT.

The rearrangement joins TRBV19 to TRBJ1-1; D is unclear. Looked up from germline, CDR1 is LNHDA and CDR2 is SQIVND (reference sequence). This CDR3 has 16 amino acids. Between the trimmed V and J ends, which lost 4 bases and 4 bases, there was a span of 19 bases. The CDR3 region has the DNA TGTGCCAGTAGTAATACCCTTGAGGGAGTGGGCACTGAAGCTTTCTTT. Translation: CASSNTLEGVGTEAFF.

This clone was seen a handful of times. CDR3 sequence (DNA): TGTGCCAGCAGCCCGAGACAGGGCGTAGAGTATTTT. It yields the protein CASSPRQGVEYF. The rearrangement joins TRBV9 to TRBJ2-3, with 7 bases aligning to TRBD1. The CDR3 is 12 residues long. Germline-derived CDR1 and CDR2 are SGDLS and YYNGEE. J lost 13 bases, V lost 4 bases, and 9 bases had no gene match.